Below, 27 T cell receptor beta chains from the same sample are listed, as sequenced in a study of shared clonotypes between healthy human individuals. Generated by immunoSEQ multiplex PCR, the TCRdb table keeps only in-frame clones and is missing some. This table has hundreds of thousands of clones, roughly 95% appearing once. Naivety among CD8 cells was defined by CD45RO negativity and positive CCR7 selection, thereby excluding terminally differentiated effector memory CD45RA+ cells. The sequencing input was naive CD8+ T cells sorted from blood. These receptors all stem from a woman aged 25 to 39 in good health.

The chain couples TRBV9 to TRBJ2-1; tentative D call: TRBD2 (6 bases). Trimming pared 5 bases from V and 7 bases from J, leaving 16 bases between. The germline CDR1 and CDR2 sequences are SGDLS and YYNGEE. The CDR3 consists of 14 residues. This CDR3 reads CASSDRDFPNEQFF. CDR3 DNA sequence: TGTGCCAGCAGTGACCGGGACTTTCCTAATGAGCAGTTCTTC.

The chain joins TRBV19 to TRBJ2-1; 9 nucleotides align to TRBD1. Germline V gene sequence: CDR1 LNHDA, CDR2 SQIVND (reference sequence). The V and J ends lost 4 bases and 10 bases, in that order; junction bases with no gene match: 5. The CDR3 is made up of 13 amino acids. The CDR3 sequence: CASSKQGAREQFF. Here the CDR3 DNA reads TGTGCCAGTAGTAAACAGGGGGCTCGGGAGCAGTTCTTC.

This clone has only one observation. V is TRBV4-1 and J is TRBJ2-7; D might be TRBD2 (5 bases). This CDR3 spans 15 amino acids. V was trimmed by 1 base and J by 1 base, leaving 11 bases between them. CDR1 is MGHRA and CDR2 is YSYEKL in the germline V gene. The CDR3 DNA is TGCGCCAGCAGCCAAGGGGTCGGACTTTCCTACGAGCAGTACTTC. It translates to CASSQGVGLSYEQYF.

The rearrangement joins TRBV6-5 to TRBJ2-1; possible D gene TRBD1, 5 bases. The V gene lost 2 bases and the J gene lost 1 base, with 9 bases spanning the gap. CDR3 length equals 15 residues. Germline V gene data show CDR1 as MNHEY and CDR2 as SVGAGI. The CDR3 is CASSYLQGSYNEQFF. CDR3 in DNA: TGTGCCAGCAGTTACCTCCAGGGATCCTACAATGAGCAGTTCTTC.

The DNA of the CDR3 is TGCGCCAGCAGTGATTATCGGCAGGAGGGGGATACGCAGTATTTT. It translates to CASSDYRQEGDTQYF. The gene calls are TRBV10-1 and TRBJ2-3, with D perhaps matching TRBD2 (6 bases). V lost 3 bases and J lost 6, with 16 bases in between. Germline loops: CDR1 WNHNN, CDR2 SYGVQD (reference sequence). There are 15 residues in the CDR3.

This clone was picked up one time. The chain couples TRBV2 to TRBJ1-4; D remains ambiguous. CDR3 length: 15 amino acids. Trimming took off 6 bases at V and 3 bases at J, with 14 bases between the two ends. Germline V gene sequence: CDR1 SNHLY, CDR2 FYNNEI. CDR3 loop: CASSAVGGANEKLFF. The CDR3 nucleotides read TGTGCCAGCAGCGCCGTCGGTGGAGCTAATGAAAAACTGTTTTTT.

The chain recombines TRBV19 with TRBJ2-2; possibly TRBD2 for D (6 bases). The CDR3 is 15 amino acids. Trimming pared 3 bases from V and 4 bases from J, leaving 12 bases between. Germline CDR1 and CDR2: LNHDA and SQIVND (reference sequence). CDR3 sequence reads: CASSISRDSTGELFF. The CDR3 region has the DNA TGTGCCAGTAGTATTTCGCGGGATTCCACCGGGGAGCTGTTTTTT.

This clone is a singleton in its sample. This chain uses TRBV6-5 with TRBJ2-7, with TRBD1 identical over 8 bases. Unmatched junction bases numbered 8, after V lost 2 bases and J lost 2 bases. The CDR3 length is 16 residues. CDR1 and CDR2 (germline): MNHEY, SVGAGI. CDR3 in DNA: TGTGCCAGCAGTTACGCTGAACAGGGGGTCCCCTACGAGCAGTACTTC. Translated: CASSYAEQGVPYEQYF.

This rearrangement joins TRBV28 to TRBJ2-7; D is possibly TRBD2 (5 bases). In germline, CDR1 is MDHEN, CDR2 SYDVKM. CDR3 length equals 14 residues. V lost 5 bases, J lost 0 bases, and 11 bases lay in between. CDR3 sequence: CASSDVGSSYEQYF. In DNA form, the CDR3 reads TGTGCCAGCAGTGACGTGGGGAGCTCCTACGAGCAGTACTTC. The variable domain in full, with the rest retrieved from reference TRBV28 and TRBJ2-7, is DVKVTQSSRYLVKRTGEKVFLECVQDMDHENMFWYRQDPGLGLRLIYFSYDVKMKEKGDIPEGYSVSREKKERFSLILESASTNQTSMYLCASSDVGSSYEQYFGPGTRLTVT.

V usage is TRBV15 and J usage is TRBJ2-1; TRBD2 agrees at 8 bases. The germline gives CDR1 LNHNV, CDR2 YYDKDF (reference sequence). This CDR3 is built from 16 residues. J gave up 13 bases and V 0 bases, and 14 bases lay outside the gene matches. This CDR3 reads CATSRDHRGSGSLQFF. Written as DNA, the CDR3 is TGTGCCACCAGCAGAGACCACCGGGGGAGCGGGAGTCTTCAGTTCTTC.

The V and J genes are TRBV2 and TRBJ2-7; a possible D gene is TRBD1 (5 bases). The CDR3 sequence is 12 residues long. V was shortened by 7 bases and J by 7 bases, with 14 bases between the two germline ends. The V gene's germline CDR1 is SNHLY and CDR2 FYNNEI. CDR3 nucleotides: TGTGCCAGCAACAGGCCGGTTGAAGAGCAGTACTTC. This sequence encodes CASNRPVEEQYF. Drawing the rest from reference TRBV2 and TRBJ2-7, the complete variable domain is EPEVTQTPSHQVTQMGQEVILRCVPISNHLYFYWYRQILGQKVEFLVSFYNNEISEKSEIFDDQFSVERPDGSNFTLKIRSTKLEDSAMYFCASNRPVEEQYFGPGTRLTVT.

This sequence joins TRBV27 and TRBJ2-1; D unclear. From germline, CDR1 is MNHEY and CDR2 SMNVEV (reference sequence). The CDR3 sequence is 14 residues long. The ends were cut back, 5 bases at V and 0 bases at J, with 8 bases in the middle. Here the CDR3 DNA reads TGTGCCAGCAGTCGGCACGTCTCCTACAATGAGCAGTTCTTC. Its translation is CASSRHVSYNEQFF.

The chain joins TRBV4-1 to TRBJ2-1; no definite D call. There are 12 residues in the CDR3. Trimming left V 4 bases short and J 9 bases short, with 10 bases between. Germline assignment: CDR1 MGHRA and CDR2 YSYEKL. The CDR3: CASSPPGVEQFF. The CDR3 nucleotides read TGCGCCAGCAGCCCCCCTGGAGTTGAGCAGTTCTTC.

V is TRBV11-2 and J is TRBJ1-2, with a weak D call TRBD1 (5 bases). Trimming cost V 0 bases and J 3 bases, with 5 bases left between them. The CDR3 consists of 13 residues. The germline gives CDR1 SGHAT, CDR2 FQNNGV. The CDR3 loop is CASSLEGDYGYTF. CDR3 nucleotides: TGTGCCAGCAGCTTAGAGGGGGACTATGGCTACACCTTC.

This rearrangement joins TRBV11-2 to TRBJ2-3; D gene unclear. Deletions cut 4 bases from V and 2 bases from J, with 19 bases between. The CDR3 is 17 residues long. The V gene's germline CDR1 is SGHAT and CDR2 FQNNGV. The CDR3, as DNA: TGTGCCAGCAGCTCGCCCCCAGGACCTGGGTACACAGATACGCAGTATTTT. Translated: CASSSPPGPGYTDTQYF.

This chain links TRBV19 with TRBJ2-7, with 10 bases aligning to TRBD2. The CDR3 consists of 16 residues. The V and J ends lost 5 bases and 2 bases, in that order; junction bases with no gene match: 9. Germline V gene sequence: CDR1 LNHDA, CDR2 SQIVND (reference sequence). In nucleotides, the CDR3 is TGTGCCAGTAGTTCCCGCGGGCTAGCGGGGGCCTACGAGCAGTACTTC. Its translation is CASSSRGLAGAYEQYF.

In nucleotides, the CDR3 is TGTGCCAGCAGCTTAGGCACAGGGATGGCTAATGAAAAACTGTTTTTT. Its translation: CASSLGTGMANEKLFF. The chain uses TRBV11-2 and TRBJ1-4; possible D gene TRBD1, 6 bases. Germline loops: CDR1 SGHAT, CDR2 FQNNGV. The CDR3 has 16 residues. Trimming cost V 1 base and J 3 bases, with 12 bases left between them. The variable domain in full, completed from reference TRBV11-2 and TRBJ1-4, reads EAGVAQSPRYKIIEKRQSVAFWCNPISGHATLYWYQQILGQGPKLLIQFQNNGVVDDSQLPKDRFSAERLKGVDSTLKIQPAKLEDSAVYLCASSLGTGMANEKLFFGSGTQLSVL.

V usage is TRBV28 and J usage is TRBJ1-1; D not resolved. V was pared by 6 bases and J by 11 bases, with 13 bases between. CDR1 is MDHEN and CDR2 is SYDVKM in the germline V gene. The CDR3 totals 11 residues. The DNA for the CDR3 is TGTGCCAGCAGGGACCGGCTTGACGCTTTCTTT. Translation: CASRDRLDAFF.

The J gene is TRBJ2-5, the V gene TRBV28; D possibly corresponds to TRBD2 (5 bases). The closer fit of TRBJ2-7 to the DNA end suggests the J call may be wrong. The CDR3 contains 16 residues. Germline V gene lookup returns CDR1 MDHEN and CDR2 SYDVKM. The CDR3, as DNA: TGTGCCAGCAGTTCCGTCATGGACTTCGGCGATGGCGAGCAGTACTTC. Translating gives CASSSVMDFGDGEQYF.

The chain employs TRBV2 and TRBJ2-7; possibly TRBD1 for D (5 bases). Trimming removed 4 bases at V and 5 bases at J, with 21 bases between. Germline V gene lookup returns CDR1 SNHLY and CDR2 FYNNEI. The CDR3 spans 16 residues. The CDR3: CASSVGGPQGWDEQYF. Written as DNA, the CDR3 is TGTGCCAGCAGTGTTGGTGGGCCCCAGGGCTGGGACGAGCAGTACTTC.

V is TRBV5-1 and J is TRBJ2-7; TRBD1 aligns across 10 bases. The CDR3 has 15 residues. Germline-derived CDR1 and CDR2 are SGHRS and YFSETQ. Trimming at V came to 4 bases and at J to 4 bases, leaving 8 bases not matched to a gene. The CDR3, as DNA: TGCGCCAGCAGCAAAACGACAGGGGGCTCGTACGAGCAGTACTTC. The encoded protein is CASSKTTGGSYEQYF.

The chain carries TRBV4-1 and TRBJ1-2, with 7 bases matching TRBD1. Per the germline V gene, CDR1 is MGHRA and CDR2 is YSYEKL. CDR3 length: 16 amino acids. The V and J ends lost 1 base and 0 bases, in that order; junction bases with no gene match: 5. The CDR3 loop reads CASSQVPGTANYGYTF. The CDR3 nucleotides read TGCGCCAGCAGCCAAGTCCCCGGGACAGCTAACTATGGCTACACCTTC.

V usage is TRBV6-1 and J usage is TRBJ1-5; maybe TRBD1 (5 bases). The CDR3 covers 17 residues. V was shortened by 1 base and J by 6 bases, with 19 bases between the two germline ends. Germline V gene sequence: CDR1 MNHNS, CDR2 SASEGT. This CDR3 reads CASSEEGRGQGAQPQHF. The CDR3 DNA sequence: TGTGCCAGCAGTGAAGAGGGAAGAGGGCAGGGAGCTCAGCCCCAGCATTTT.

The CDR3 loop reads CASREENQETQYF. In DNA, the CDR3 is TGCGCCAGCAGGGAGGAAAACCAAGAGACCCAGTACTTC. This chain links TRBV10-2 with TRBJ2-5; a possible D gene is TRBD2 (5 bases). Germline CDR1 reads WSHSY; CDR2 reads SAAADI. V was shortened by 6 bases and J by 0 bases, with 8 bases between the two germline ends. The CDR3 is made up of 13 amino acids.

V gene TRBV18 combines with J gene TRBJ1-1, with D unresolved. The CDR3 consists of 14 residues. Germline-derived CDR1 and CDR2 are KGHSH and LQKENI. Deletions cut 3 bases from V and 5 bases from J, with 13 bases between. CDR3 residues: CASSPSGIWTEAFF. Written as DNA, the CDR3 is TGTGCCAGCTCACCCTCCGGGATATGGACTGAAGCTTTCTTT.

This clone was observed once. The rearrangement uses TRBV5-4 and TRBJ1-1; no clear D gene. Germline CDR1 SGHNT, CDR2 YYREEE (reference sequence). V dropped 0 bases and J dropped 8 bases, with 5 bases sitting between them. CDR3 size: 11 residues. CDR3 in DNA: TGTGCCAGCAGCTTGGGACACGAAGCTTTCTTT. Its protein product is CASSLGHEAFF.

The chain uses TRBV6-5 and TRBJ2-1; TRBD2 matches at 7 bases. V lost 0 bases to trimming and J lost 2 bases; unmatched junction nucleotides: 4. CDR3 length: 16 amino acids. Germline V gene sequence: CDR1 MNHEY, CDR2 SVGAGI. CDR3 sequence: CASSYSRLAPYNEQFF. Written as DNA, the CDR3 is TGTGCCAGCAGTTACTCCCGACTAGCCCCCTACAATGAGCAGTTCTTC.